This T cell receptor (beta chain) originates from a study of shared clonotypes between healthy human individuals. Every immunoSEQ plate was one replicate of a subset's evenly spread DNA. As originally analysed: ImmunoSEQ yielded junction-only sequences lacking quality scores, so filtering differed. TCRdb keeps only in-frame clones here, not all; method: immunoSEQ multiplex PCR. That table supplies the V and J calls and clone size; D and trimming were determined from the DNA. Among approximately 940,000 clones listed, approximately 80% were seen once. About this clone itself: Its target is not known.

Study results and limitations: Four donors shared around 5.2% of their naive CD4 clonotypes. Clonotype sharing among the donors was expected to vary with sequencing depth.

Material: memory CD4+ T cells sorted from blood. The subset denotes: CD45RA-negative fraction. This clonotype originated in a man aged 18-30 years in good health.

The CDR3, as DNA: TGCGCCAGCAGTGACAGGGGGTCCACCGGGGAGCTGTTTTTT. Translating gives CASSDRGSTGELFF. The chain links TRBV10-1 to TRBJ2-2, with TRBD1 identical over 7 bases. CDR1 WNHNN and CDR2 SYGVQD come from the germline V gene (reference sequence). The CDR3 extends over 14 amino acids. V trimming: 3 bases; J trimming: 4 bases; junction bases outside the gene matches: 2.